The 2 T cell receptor beta chains presented below share a single source sample, sequenced in a study of PD-1 and CTLA-4 blockade in melanoma. TCRdb's copy holds only in-frame clones and misses some; the assay was immunoSEQ multiplex PCR. The sample has 15,000 to 20,000 clones; roughly 73% are singletons. The sequenced sample was CD8+ T cells from peripheral blood, obtained before anti-PD-1 treatment. Receptors were obtained from a human donor with melanoma.

The chain uses TRBV9 and TRBJ2-7; D is ambiguous. The CDR3 spans 14 residues. Germline lookup yields CDR1 SGDLS and CDR2 YYNGEE. V was trimmed by 0 bases and J by 0 bases, leaving 7 bases between them. The CDR3 bases are TGTGCCAGCAGCGTAGTGGGCAGCTCCTACGAGCAGTACTTC. Protein product: CASSVVGSSYEQYF.

J is TRBJ1-1 and V is TRBV27; D is unresolved. The V gene lost 5 bases and the J gene lost 1 base, with 8 bases spanning the gap. Germline CDR1 and CDR2: MNHEY and SMNVEV (reference sequence). The CDR3 is made up of 13 amino acids. This CDR3 reads CASSIKENTEAFF. CDR3 sequence (DNA): TGTGCCAGCAGTATCAAGGAGAACACTGAAGCTTTCTTT.